This T cell receptor (beta chain) is from a study of CD8 T cells in ankylosing spondylitis. Study-level findings and limits: As reported, disease-linked clones showed significant enrichment in matched ankylosing spondylitis synovial fluid. Roughly 8 highly homologous variants made up a TCR beta motif, and this motif appeared characteristic of ankylosing spondylitis blood.

Turning to this clonotype: Its antigen is unidentified.

Quantitative 5'-RACE was performed with molecular barcodes, and it yielded the TCR beta libraries. TCRdb itself ran the 5' RACE reads through MiXCR, one entry per CDR3 protein. Among about 750,000 distinct CDR3 sequences, under 20% were seen once, and the ten largest hold around 19%. This CDR3 is built from 14 residues. Between the trimmed V and J ends, which lost 1 base and 1 base, there was a span of 10 bases. CDR1 DFQATT and CDR2 SNEGSKA come from the germline V gene (reference sequence). This clonotype originated in a male donor with ankylosing spondylitis. Sequencing input: blood, either unsorted or a sorted T cell fraction (not recorded which). V and J are TRBV20-1 and TRBJ1-1; D is perhaps TRBD1 (5 bases). The CDR3 loop reads CSARVGASNTEAFF. The CDR3 DNA sequence: TGCAGTGCTAGAGTAGGGGCCTCGAACACTGAAGCTTTCTTT.